This entry is about one T cell receptor beta chain. The sample comes from a study of spatial heterogeneity in lung cancer. Trimming took 6 bases from V and 8 from J; bases not matched to a gene: 18. The CDR3 totals 18 residues. The germline CDR1 and CDR2 sequences are WSHSY and SAAADI. Time point described: sample taken at primary tumor resection. Samples were donated by 72 untreated early-stage non-small cell lung cancer patients. TCRdb itself ran the 5' RACE reads through MiXCR, one entry per CDR3 protein. This sample yields some 40,000 distinct CDR3 sequences, of which roughly 5.2% are seen a single time; 25% belongs to the top ten.

This rearrangement joins TRBV10-2 to TRBJ2-1; 11 bases agree with TRBD2. This TCR derives from a female donor with early-stage non-small cell lung cancer. The sample in question was PBMCs, obtained at surgery. CDR3 nucleotides: TGCGCCAGCAGGGTAGGGACTAGCGGCCGTCGTGTAGGATATGAGCAGTTCTTC. Translation: CASRVGTSGRRVGYEQFF.